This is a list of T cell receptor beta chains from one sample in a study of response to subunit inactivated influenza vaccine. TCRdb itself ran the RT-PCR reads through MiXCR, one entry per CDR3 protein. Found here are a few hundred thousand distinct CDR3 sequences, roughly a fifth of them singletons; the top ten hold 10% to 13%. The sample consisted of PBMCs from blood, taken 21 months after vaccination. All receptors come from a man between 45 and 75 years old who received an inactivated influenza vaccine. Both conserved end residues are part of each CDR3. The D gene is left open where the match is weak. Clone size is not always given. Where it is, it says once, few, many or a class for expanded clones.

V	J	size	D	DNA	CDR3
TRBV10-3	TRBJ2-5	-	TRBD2	TGTGCCATCAGTGCAGCGGGGCAAGAGACCCAGTACTTC	CAISAAGQETQYF
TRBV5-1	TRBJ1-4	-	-	TGCGCCAGCAGTCCCTTCACTGCAACTAATGAAAAACTGTTTTTT	CASSPFTATNEKLFF
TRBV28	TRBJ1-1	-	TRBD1	TGTGCCAGCAGTGCCCGGGACAGGGCGGCGACTGAAGCTTTCTTT	CASSARDRAATEAFF
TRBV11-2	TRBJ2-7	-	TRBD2	TGTGCCAGCAGCTGGACTCCTAGCGGTACTTACTACGAGCAGTACTTC	CASSWTPSGTYYEQYF
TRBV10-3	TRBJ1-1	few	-	TGTGCCGCCCGGGACCCAAACTACACTGAAGCTTTCTTT	CAARDPNYTEAFF
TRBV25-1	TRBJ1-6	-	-	TGTGCCAGCAGTCCTGGCGGGGGGCATAATTCACCCCTCCACTTT	CASSPGGGHNSPLHF
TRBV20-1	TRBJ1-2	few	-	TGCAGTGCCCAGAGGGGGAGTTATGGCTACACCTTC	CSAQRGSYGYTF
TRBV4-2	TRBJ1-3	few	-	TGTGCCAGCAGCCAAGATATTCCCCTCTCTGGAAACACCATATATTTT	CASSQDIPLSGNTIYF
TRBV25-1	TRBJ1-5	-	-	TGTGCCAGCAGTGAGTTTGGACCTAATCAGGCCCAGCATTTT	CASSEFGPNQAQHF
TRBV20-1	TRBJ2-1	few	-	TGCAGTGCTCCTTGGCGGGGCCCCAGCGATGAGCAGTTCTTC	CSAPWRGPSDEQFF
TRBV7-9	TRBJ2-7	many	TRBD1	TGTGCCAGCAGCCCTAGGGACAGGGCCTACGAGCAGTACTTC	CASSPRDRAYEQYF
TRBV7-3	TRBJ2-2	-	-	TGTGCCAGCAGCGAAGACAGGAGCGGGGAGCTGTTTTTT	CASSEDRSGELFF
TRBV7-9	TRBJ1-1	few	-	TGTGCCAGCAGCCCTGGACAAATCCCATCGGATGAAGCTTTCTTT	CASSPGQIPSDEAFF
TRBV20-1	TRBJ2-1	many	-	TGCAGTGCGGATTTTGGACCGTACAATGAGCAGTTCTTC	CSADFGPYNEQFF
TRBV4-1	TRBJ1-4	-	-	TGCGCCAGCAGCCAAGGACTCAGGTGGGATGAAAAACTGTTTTTT	CASSQGLRWDEKLFF
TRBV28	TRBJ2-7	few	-	TGTGCCAGCAGTATTCGGGCTACCTCCTACGAGCAGTACTTC	CASSIRATSYEQYF
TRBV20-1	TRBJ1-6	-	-	TGCAGTGCTCGACGGACGGAGGAGAGCTCCTATAATTCACCCCTCCACTTT	CSARRTEESSYNSPLHF
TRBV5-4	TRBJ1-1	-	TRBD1	TGTGCCAGCAGCGAGGACAGGGTAGGGGAAGCTTTCTTT	CASSEDRVGEAFF
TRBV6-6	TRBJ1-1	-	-	TGTGCCTCTAAGCTACAGACGAACACTGAAGCTTTCTTT	CASKLQTNTEAFF
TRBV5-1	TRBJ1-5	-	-	TGCGCCAGCAGCCCAGGGGACCTGACAAATCAGCCCCAGCATTTT	CASSPGDLTNQPQHF
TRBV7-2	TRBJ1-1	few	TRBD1	TGTGCCAGCAGCCCGCACAACAGGGGGAACACTGAAGCTTTCTTT	CASSPHNRGNTEAFF
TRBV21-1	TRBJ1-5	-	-	TGTGCCAGCAGCAAAGGTATGGGGACTCAGCCCCAGCATTTT	CASSKGMGTQPQHF
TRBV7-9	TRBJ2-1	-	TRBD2	TGTGCCAGCAGCTTAGGCGGGAGTTTTTACAATGAGCAGTTCTTC	CASSLGGSFYNEQFF
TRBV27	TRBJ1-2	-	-	TGTGCCAGCAGGCGTTCAGGGACCTCTTATGGCTACACCTTC	CASRRSGTSYGYTF
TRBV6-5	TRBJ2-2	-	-	TGTGCCAGCAGTTATTGGGGGAGAGAGACCGGGGAGCTGTTTTTT	CASSYWGRETGELFF
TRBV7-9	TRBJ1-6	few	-	TGTGCCAGCAGGACCCGGGAGGATAATTCACCCCTCCACTTT	CASRTREDNSPLHF
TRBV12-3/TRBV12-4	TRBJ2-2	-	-	TGTGCCAGTCTTAGGTGGGGCGGGGAGCTGTTTTTT	CASLRWGGELFF
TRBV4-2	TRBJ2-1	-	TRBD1	TGTGCCAGCAGCCAGCGGACAGGGGGAAGCTCCTACAATGAGCAGTTCTTC	CASSQRTGGSSYNEQFF
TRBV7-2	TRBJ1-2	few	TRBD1	TGTGCCAGCAGCTGGACAGGGGGAACTCTAGGCTACACCTTC	CASSWTGGTLGYTF
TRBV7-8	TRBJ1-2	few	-	TGTGCCAGCAGCTTAACAGGGACGAGGGGCTATGGCTACACCTTC	CASSLTGTRGYGYTF
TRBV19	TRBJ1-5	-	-	TGTGCCAGTAGTAGGACAGCTTATAGCAATCAGCCCCAGCATTTT	CASSRTAYSNQPQHF
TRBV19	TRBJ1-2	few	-	TGTGCCAGTATGGGGCAGGCAAACTATGGCTACACCTTC	CASMGQANYGYTF